Below are 31 T cell receptor beta chains sequenced from a single sample in a study of blood T cell repertoires in COVID-19. Assay used: immunoSEQ multiplex PCR; TCRdb lists only in-frame clones, some missing. The sample comprises roughly 15,000 clones, around 87% of which are singletons, and 2.5% to 3.5% rests with the top ten. What was sequenced was peripheral blood. These receptors were collected from a human donor in a cohort sampled during active COVID-19.

The chain links TRBV19 to TRBJ1-4; 10 nucleotides agree with TRBD1. This CDR3 region has 17 residues. V dropped 2 bases and J dropped 7; count of bases not matched to a gene: 10. The germline V gene has CDR1 LNHDA and CDR2 SQIVND (reference sequence). The CDR3 region has the DNA TGTGCCAGTAGTATAATCGGGGTCGACAGGGGGCGTGAAAAACTGTTTTTT. It codes for CASSIIGVDRGREKLFF.

This rearrangement joins TRBV6-6 to TRBJ2-2; perhaps TRBD1 as D (6 bases). CDR1 MNHNY and CDR2 SVGAGI come from the germline V gene (reference sequence). The CDR3 sequence is 16 residues long. With 0 bases removed from V and 1 base from J, the gap between germline ends came to 9 bases. In DNA, the CDR3 is TGTGCCAGCAGTTACTCTAGGACAGTGAACACCGGGGAGCTGTTTTTT. This gives the protein CASSYSRTVNTGELFF.

This clone came up a few times. V is TRBV6-4 and J is TRBJ2-6; maybe TRBD2 (6 bases). The length of the CDR3 is 18 residues. CDR1 MRHNA and CDR2 SNTAGT come from the germline V gene. CDR3 residues: CVILDPRAGGTGANVLTF. DNA for the CDR3: TGTGTCATCTTAGACCCCAGGGCCGGGGGTACTGGGGCCAACGTCCTGACTTTC.

V usage is TRBV27 and J usage is TRBJ1-1; 9 positions agree with TRBD1. CDR1 MNHEY and CDR2 SMNVEV come from the germline V gene (reference sequence). Trimming at V came to 6 bases and at J to 3 bases, leaving 17 bases not matched to a gene. The CDR3 length is 18 residues. CDR3 sequence: CASSTIGTGIGWDTEAFF. CDR3 sequence (DNA): TGTGCCAGCAGCACCATCGGGACAGGGATTGGTTGGGACACTGAAGCTTTCTTT.

The chain carries TRBV6-5 and TRBJ1-3; D is ambiguous. CDR1 is MNHEY and CDR2 is SVGAGI in the germline V gene. This CDR3 has 13 amino acids. V dropped 2 bases and J dropped 4 bases, with 6 bases sitting between them. CDR3 coding DNA: TGTGCCAGCAGTTACGATAGAGGAAACACCATATATTTT. It is translated as CASSYDRGNTIYF.

The rearrangement joins TRBV6-6 to TRBJ2-2, with D hard to call. V was shortened by 2 bases and J by 7 bases, with 8 bases between the two germline ends. The CDR3 length is 13 residues. Germline V gene data show CDR1 as MNHNY and CDR2 as SVGAGI (reference sequence). DNA for the CDR3: TGTGCCAGCAGTTACCCTGTAAACGGGGAGCTGTTTTTT. Amino acids: CASSYPVNGELFF.

The chain combines TRBV3-1 (or the pseudogene TRBV3-2) with TRBJ2-3; no firm D call. The CDR3 is made up of 16 amino acids. The V gene's germline CDR1 is LGHDT and CDR2 YNNKEL (reference sequence). V lost 5 bases to trimming and J lost 2 bases, with 17 bases between them. The CDR3 sequence: CASSGRGRLSTDTQYF. The CDR3 DNA sequence: TGTGCCAGCAGCGGAAGAGGAAGACTCTCCACAGATACGCAGTATTTT.

CDR3 loop: CATSDIGTEEDTQYF. Written as DNA, the CDR3 is TGTGCCACCAGTGATATCGGGACAGAAGAAGATACGCAGTATTTT. V gene TRBV24-1 combines with J gene TRBJ2-3, with 7 bases matching TRBD1. V was clipped by 3 bases and J by 5 bases; unmatched bases: 7. The CDR3 loop spans 15 amino acids. Germline-derived CDR1 and CDR2 are KGHDR and SFDVKD.

The V gene is TRBV6-4, the J gene TRBJ1-6; 7 positions match TRBD1. There are 13 residues in the CDR3. The trim removed 6 bases at V and 10 bases at J, leaving 6 bases unmatched. Germline V gives CDR1 MRHNA, CDR2 SNTAGT. DNA for the CDR3: TGTGCCAGCAGCCGGGACAGCAGATCACCCCTCCACTTT. This translates into CASSRDSRSPLHF.

This sequence joins TRBV6-1 and TRBJ1-1; D is unclear. The V end was cut by 2 bases, the J end by 5 bases, with 9 bases between. Germline V gene sequence: CDR1 MNHNS, CDR2 SASEGT. The CDR3 sequence is 13 residues long. The CDR3: CASSERRQTEAFF. The CDR3 region has the DNA TGTGCCAGCAGTGAACGGAGGCAGACTGAAGCTTTCTTT.

The chain links TRBV19 to TRBJ2-1, with D possibly TRBD1 on 7 matching bases. V lost 6 bases to trimming and J lost 2 bases, with 14 bases between them. The CDR3 extends over 15 amino acids. The germline V gene encodes CDR1 LNHDA and CDR2 SQIVND (reference sequence). This CDR3 is CASRPGGKTYNEQFF. The CDR3 nucleotides are TGTGCCAGTAGGCCAGGGGGGAAGACCTACAATGAGCAGTTCTTC. The whole variable domain, remainder taken from reference TRBV19 and TRBJ2-1, is DGGITQSPKYLFRKEGQNVTLSCEQNLNHDAMYWYRQDPGQGLRLIYYSQIVNDFQKGDIAEGYSVSREKKESFPLTVTSAQKNPTAFYLCASRPGGKTYNEQFFGPGTRLTVL.

V usage is TRBV25-1 and J usage is TRBJ2-4; D is perhaps TRBD1 (5 bases). The V and J ends lost 5 bases and 6 bases respectively, with 17 bases between them. CDR3 length: 15 amino acids. CDR1 and CDR2 (germline): MGHDK, SYGVNS. CDR3 in amino acids: CASSWDGKGRNIQYF. CDR3 DNA: TGTGCCAGCAGTTGGGATGGGAAGGGGCGAAACATTCAGTACTTC.

The chain links TRBV18 to TRBJ2-3; TRBD2 aligns across 10 bases. This CDR3 comprises 16 residues. Looked up from germline, CDR1 is KGHSH and CDR2 is LQKENI. The J segment lost 2 bases and the V segment lost 0 bases, leaving 2 bases of the junction unmatched. The CDR3 region is CASSPPSGGLTDTQYF. As DNA, the CDR3 is TGTGCCAGCTCACCACCTAGCGGGGGGCTCACAGATACGCAGTATTTT. Looking up the rest from reference TRBV18 and TRBJ2-3 gives the full variable domain: NAGVMQNPRHLVRRRGQEARLRCSPMKGHSHVYWYRQLPEEGLKFMVYLQKENIIDESGMPKERFSAEFPKEGPSILRIQQVVRGDSAAYFCASSPPSGGLTDTQYFGPGTRLTVL.

This clone has a handful of counts. The V gene is TRBV27, the J gene TRBJ2-7; TRBD2 might be the D (6 bases). V was clipped by 5 bases and J by 1 base, with 12 bases between them. This CDR3 is 14 amino acids long. Germline lookup yields CDR1 MNHEY and CDR2 SMNVEV (reference sequence). The CDR3 nucleotides read TGTGCCAGCAGTGGCGGGACGGGATCCTACGAGCAGTACTTC. Protein: CASSGGTGSYEQYF.

J is TRBJ2-7 and V is TRBV6-2 or TRBV6-3; 10 bases align to TRBD1. The CDR3 is 17 residues long. The trim removed 6 bases at V and 2 bases at J, leaving 13 bases unmatched. Germline CDR1 reads MNHEY; CDR2 reads SVGEGT. DNA of the CDR3: TGTGCCAGCAGCCCTTACCCCGGGACAGGGGACACCTACGAGCAGTACTTC. Translated, it gives CASSPYPGTGDTYEQYF.

The V call is TRBV15, the J call TRBJ2-3; 9 nucleotides align to TRBD2. Trimming took 2 bases from V and 4 from J; bases not matched to a gene: 7. There are 16 residues in the CDR3. Per the germline V gene, CDR1 is LNHNV and CDR2 is YYDKDF (reference sequence). The CDR3 DNA sequence: TGTGCCACCAGCAGATATAGCGGGAGTAGGGCAGATACGCAGTATTTT. This translates into CATSRYSGSRADTQYF.

The genes are TRBV7-6 and TRBJ2-5; 9 bases match TRBD1. CDR1 and CDR2 (germline): SGHVS, FNYEAQ. Trimming removed 5 bases from V and 1 base from J; junction bases left unmatched: 5. The CDR3 has 15 amino acids. The CDR3 DNA is TGTGCCAGCAGCGAGGGACAGGGTACCCAAGAGACCCAGTACTTC. Translation gives CASSEGQGTQETQYF. The full variable domain, with the rest looked up from reference TRBV7-6 and TRBJ2-5, is GAGVSQSPRYKVTKRGQDVALRCDPISGHVSLYWYRQALGQGPEFLTYFNYEAQQDKSGLPNDRFSAERPEGSISTLTIQRTEQRDSAMYRCASSEGQGTQETQYFGPGTRLLVL.

The chain uses TRBV19 and TRBJ1-6, with D perhaps matching TRBD1 (5 bases). V lost 4 bases and J 10 bases, leaving 11 bases between the germline ends. The germline gives CDR1 LNHDA, CDR2 SQIVND (reference sequence). This CDR3 is 13 amino acids long. CDR3 sequence: CASSTREGSPLHF. The CDR3 bases are TGTGCCAGTAGTACCAGGGAGGGATCACCCCTCCACTTT.

The chain recombines TRBV5-1 with TRBJ2-5, with D perhaps TRBD1 (6 bases). The V gene's germline CDR1 is SGHRS and CDR2 YFSETQ. Trimming took off 7 bases at V and 1 base at J, with 11 bases between the two ends. The CDR3 is 13 residues long. CDR3 sequence reads: CASATGSQETQYF. As DNA, the CDR3 is TGCGCCAGCGCTACAGGGTCCCAAGAGACCCAGTACTTC.

This clone showed up just once. The chain couples TRBV7-8 to TRBJ2-1; no definite D call. The V and J ends lost 4 bases and 8 bases respectively, with 6 bases between them. The CDR3 is 11 residues long. Germline CDR1 SGHVS, CDR2 FQNEAQ. This CDR3 reads CASSSRDEQFF. The CDR3 DNA sequence: TGTGCCAGCAGCTCACGGGATGAGCAGTTCTTC.

Written as DNA, the CDR3 is TGTGCCAGTAGTAGGACAGGCGGAACGGGGTACGAGCAGTACTTC. It translates to CASSRTGGTGYEQYF. V gene TRBV19 combines with J gene TRBJ2-7; 7 bases map to TRBD1. The trim removed 4 bases at V and 4 bases at J, leaving 10 bases unmatched. The CDR3 loop spans 15 amino acids. Germline CDR1 LNHDA, CDR2 SQIVND (reference sequence). The full variable domain, completed using reference TRBV19 and TRBJ2-7, is DGGITQSPKYLFRKEGQNVTLSCEQNLNHDAMYWYRQDPGQGLRLIYYSQIVNDFQKGDIAEGYSVSREKKESFPLTVTSAQKNPTAFYLCASSRTGGTGYEQYFGPGTRLTVT.

The J gene is TRBJ1-3, the V gene TRBV11-2; D gene ambiguous. The germline V gene encodes CDR1 SGHAT and CDR2 FQNNGV. V was pared by 5 bases and J by 7 bases, with 9 bases between. This CDR3 is 12 amino acids long. The CDR3 sequence is CASSPLSNTIYF. CDR3 coding DNA: TGTGCCAGCAGCCCCCTGTCCAACACCATATATTTT.

This sequence joins TRBV3-1 (or the pseudogene TRBV3-2) and TRBJ2-7; 9 bases match TRBD1. The CDR3 length is 15 residues. V shed 4 bases, J shed 7 bases, and the junction held 11 bases outside the gene matches. The germline gives CDR1 LGHDT, CDR2 YNNKEL (reference sequence). Written as DNA, the CDR3 is TGTGCCAGCAGCCCGCGAAGGGACAGGGTGTGGGAGCAGTACTTC. It is translated as CASSPRRDRVWEQYF.

V usage is TRBV19 and J usage is TRBJ2-1; TRBD1 aligns across 10 bases. Germline loops: CDR1 LNHDA, CDR2 SQIVND (reference sequence). CDR3 length: 14 residues. Trimming took 5 bases from V and 6 from J; bases not matched to a gene: 4. CDR3 sequence reads: CASSPGQGINEQFF. DNA for the CDR3: TGTGCCAGTAGTCCGGGACAGGGGATCAATGAGCAGTTCTTC.

V usage is TRBV10-3 and J usage is TRBJ1-5; tentatively, D is TRBD1 (6 bases). V was cut by 0 bases and J by 3 bases, with 9 bases left in between. This CDR3 comprises 15 residues. In germline, CDR1 is ENHRY, CDR2 SYGVKD. The CDR3 protein is CAISESDRTNQPQHF. The CDR3 DNA follows: TGTGCCATCAGTGAGTCAGACAGGACCAATCAGCCCCAGCATTTT.

The chain employs TRBV18 and TRBJ2-5, with 9 nucleotides matching TRBD2. The V gene's germline CDR1 is KGHSH and CDR2 LQKENI. The CDR3 has 15 amino acids. J lost 1 base, V lost 3 bases, and 3 bases had no gene match. For the CDR3, the DNA is TGTGCCAGCTCACCGCGGACTAGCGTCCAAGAGACCCAGTACTTC. It encodes CASSPRTSVQETQYF. The whole variable domain, filled in from reference TRBV18 and TRBJ2-5, reads NAGVMQNPRHLVRRRGQEARLRCSPMKGHSHVYWYRQLPEEGLKFMVYLQKENIIDESGMPKERFSAEFPKEGPSILRIQQVVRGDSAAYFCASSPRTSVQETQYFGPGTRLLVL.

J is TRBJ2-1 and V is TRBV4-2; D remains unclear. Trimming stripped 1 base from V and 6 bases from J, with 10 bases between. The CDR3 is made up of 14 amino acids. CDR1 and CDR2 from the germline V gene are LGHNA and YNFKEQ. DNA of the CDR3: TGTGCCAGCAGCCAAGGCCTACCGGGCAATGAGCAGTTCTTC. Encoded protein: CASSQGLPGNEQFF.

The rearrangement uses TRBV10-2 and TRBJ2-7; 11 positions match TRBD2. Germline V gene sequence: CDR1 WSHSY, CDR2 SAAADI. The CDR3 is made up of 14 amino acids. The V and J ends lost 7 bases and 3 bases, in that order; junction bases with no gene match: 5. The DNA of the CDR3 is TGCGCCAGCAATAGCGGGGGGGTGAACTACGAGCAGTACTTC. Encoded protein: CASNSGGVNYEQYF.

CDR3 in DNA: TGTGCCATCAGTGATTCGGACAGGCCTAACTATGGCTACACCTTC. As protein: CAISDSDRPNYGYTF. V gene TRBV10-3 combines with J gene TRBJ1-2, with 7 bases fitting TRBD1. With 3 bases clipped from V and 0 bases from J, the junction kept 4 bases outside the gene matches. The germline gives CDR1 ENHRY, CDR2 SYGVKD. The length of the CDR3 is 15 residues.

The chain recombines TRBV28 with TRBJ2-7; possibly TRBD1 for D (5 bases). The length of the CDR3 is 13 residues. Germline lookup yields CDR1 MDHEN and CDR2 SYDVKM. V was pared by 8 bases and J by 0 bases, with 11 bases between. CDR3: CASQVDNSYEQYF. Written as DNA, the CDR3 is TGTGCCAGCCAGGTGGACAACTCCTACGAGCAGTACTTC.

The chain is built from TRBV27 and TRBJ2-3, with 10 bases lining up with TRBD2. The CDR3 has 15 amino acids. Germline V gives CDR1 MNHEY, CDR2 SMNVEV (reference sequence). V dropped 5 bases and J dropped 1; count of bases not matched to a gene: 3. In nucleotides, the CDR3 is TGTGCCAGCAGTATCCTAGCGGGGGGCACAGATACGCAGTATTTT. It translates to CASSILAGGTDTQYF.